These 9 T cell receptor beta chains came from one sample sequenced in a study of Ad26.COV2.S vaccination and SARS-CoV-2 variants. Profiled with immunoSEQ multiplex PCR; TCRdb holds only in-frame clones, not every one. The sample includes hundreds of thousands of clones, 80% to 90% of them seen just once. Regarding treatment: 19 received Ad26.COV2.S at low or high dose, single or two shots; about five received placebo; per-sample allocation not given. Sampling happened 63 days after the first vaccine or placebo injection. The sample consisted of peripheral blood, taken in a trial of Ad26.COV2.S vaccine versus placebo. These receptors all come from a person between 18 and 65 years old who received the Ad26.COV2.S COVID-19 vaccine or a placebo.

The chain carries TRBV5-8 and TRBJ1-1; unclear D gene. Trimming took off 5 bases at V and 1 base at J, with 6 bases between the two ends. The CDR3 covers 12 residues. From germline, CDR1 is SGHTS and CDR2 YDEGEE. Here the CDR3 DNA reads TGTGCCAGCAGAGAAGGGAACACTGAAGCTTTCTTT. Encoded protein: CASREGNTEAFF.

This chain joins TRBV4-1 and TRBJ2-3; D is ambiguous. CDR1 and CDR2 from the germline V gene are MGHRA and YSYEKL. Trimming stripped 4 bases from V and 1 base from J, with 9 bases between. The CDR3 extends over 14 amino acids. CDR3 sequence (DNA): TGCGCCAGCAGCCCAGCCTCTGGCACAGATACGCAGTATTTT. It encodes CASSPASGTDTQYF.

The chain links TRBV6-5 to TRBJ1-4; no definite D call. Germline V gene lookup returns CDR1 MNHEY and CDR2 SVGAGI. V lost 7 bases to trimming and J lost 7 bases, with 16 bases between them. There are 14 residues in the CDR3. CDR3 in amino acids: CASTHRGTGEKLFF. The CDR3 DNA reads as TGTGCCAGCACCCATCGGGGTACGGGTGAAAAACTGTTTTTT.

This chain connects TRBV27 to TRBJ2-7; TRBD2 matches 12 bases. The CDR3 contains 14 residues. V shed 6 bases and J 4 bases; nucleotides not matched to a gene: 4. CDR1 MNHEY and CDR2 SMNVEV come from the germline V gene (reference sequence). CDR3 nucleotides: TGTGCCAGCAGCCAGGGGACTAGCGGGTACGAGCAGTACTTC. Translation gives CASSQGTSGYEQYF.

The chain employs TRBV12-5 and TRBJ2-3, with 10 positions matching TRBD2. Looked up from germline, CDR1 is LGHNT and CDR2 is FRNRAP. Trimming at V came to 3 bases and at J to 4 bases, leaving 7 bases not matched to a gene. The CDR3 contains 16 residues. The CDR3 region is CASGFVLAGVADTQYF. The CDR3 DNA reads as TGTGCTAGTGGTTTTGTCCTAGCGGGGGTTGCAGATACGCAGTATTTT.

The rearrangement uses TRBV14 and TRBJ2-5; TRBD2 matches at 8 bases. CDR3 length equals 16 residues. Germline lookup yields CDR1 SGHDN and CDR2 FVKESK. The V gene end was trimmed by 1 base and the J gene end by 1 base; junction bases not matched to a gene: 5. The CDR3 protein is CASSQVAGRPQETQYF. For the CDR3, the DNA is TGTGCCAGCAGCCAAGTAGCGGGGCGCCCCCAAGAGACCCAGTACTTC.

This chain uses TRBV9 with TRBJ2-1, with 8 positions matching TRBD2. This CDR3 contains 14 residues. J was trimmed by 7 bases and V by 6 bases; bases with no gene match: 9. The germline V gene encodes CDR1 SGDLS and CDR2 YYNGEE. The CDR3, as DNA: TGTGCCAGCACCCCGGGGGGGCCTGGGAATGAGCAGTTCTTC. Amino acids: CASTPGGPGNEQFF.

This clone was found a few times. The V gene is TRBV30, the J gene TRBJ1-5; no clear D gene. Germline V gene data show CDR1 as GTSNPN and CDR2 as SVGIG (reference sequence). This CDR3 region has 15 residues. The ends were cut back, 0 bases at V and 3 bases at J, with 12 bases in the middle. In DNA, the CDR3 is TGTGCCTGGAGTGTACAAGGGAACTTCAATCAGCCCCAGCATTTT. The encoded protein is CAWSVQGNFNQPQHF. The full variable domain, with the rest looked up from reference TRBV30 and TRBJ1-5, is SQTIHQWPATLVQPVGSPLSLECTVEGTSNPNLYWYRQAAGRGLQLLFYSVGIGQISSEVPQNLSASRPQDRQFILSSKKLLLSDSGFYLCAWSVQGNFNQPQHFGDGTRLSIL.

The chain links TRBV7-9 to TRBJ2-5, with D perhaps matching TRBD2 (6 bases). V lost 2 bases, J lost 2 bases, and 12 bases lay in between. This CDR3 is 15 amino acids long. From germline, CDR1 is SEHNR and CDR2 FQNEAQ (reference sequence). The DNA for the CDR3 is TGTGCCAGCAGCTTATGCGGAGGAGGGCAAGAGACCCAGTACTTC. It translates to CASSLCGGGQETQYF.